The 28 T cell receptor beta chains presented below share a single source sample, sequenced in a study of blood T cell repertoires in COVID-19. Only in-frame clones appear in the TCRdb table, and some are missing; sequencing was by immunoSEQ multiplex PCR. This sample yields about 210,000 clones, of which about 91% are seen a single time; 0.95% to 1.5% belongs to the top ten. Sequenced material: peripheral blood. These receptors were obtained from a young man with acute or convalescent COVID-19.

This clone was found once. This rearrangement joins TRBV7-8 to TRBJ1-1; tentative D call: TRBD1 (6 bases). V was shortened by 8 bases and J by 1 base, with 11 bases between the two germline ends. CDR1 is SGHVS and CDR2 is FQNEAQ in the germline V gene. The CDR3 has 13 amino acids. The CDR3 sequence: CASERTANTEAFF. CDR3 nucleotide sequence: TGTGCCAGCGAAAGGACAGCGAACACTGAAGCTTTCTTT.

This chain joins TRBV2 and TRBJ2-1; a possible D gene is TRBD1 (5 bases). The CDR3 length is 13 residues. Germline loops: CDR1 SNHLY, CDR2 FYNNEI. V lost 6 bases and J 4 bases, leaving 10 bases between the germline ends. CDR3 sequence reads: CASSLTDYNEQFF. The CDR3 nucleotides are TGTGCCAGCAGCCTGACAGATTACAATGAGCAGTTCTTC.

This sequence joins TRBV19 and TRBJ2-2, with D maybe TRBD1 (6 bases). Between the trimmed V and J ends, which lost 10 bases and 2 bases, there was a span of 14 bases. Germline-derived CDR1 and CDR2 are LNHDA and SQIVND (reference sequence). This CDR3 has 14 residues. The CDR3: CATRYRANTGELFF. The CDR3 nucleotides read TGTGCCACCCGTTACAGGGCCAACACCGGGGAGCTGTTTTTT. The variable domain in full, with the rest retrieved from reference TRBV19 and TRBJ2-2, is DGGITQSPKYLFRKEGQNVTLSCEQNLNHDAMYWYRQDPGQGLRLIYYSQIVNDFQKGDIAEGYSVSREKKESFPLTVTSAQKNPTAFYLCATRYRANTGELFFGEGSRLTVL.

This clone occurred once. J is TRBJ2-1 and V is TRBV30; the D gene is possibly TRBD2 (6 bases). Deletions cut 0 bases from V and 5 bases from J, with 14 bases between. Germline lookup yields CDR1 GTSNPN and CDR2 SVGIG (reference sequence). This CDR3 is 15 amino acids long. CDR3 DNA: TGTGCCTGGAGTGTAGGTAGCGGATACAACAATGAGCAGTTCTTC. As protein: CAWSVGSGYNNEQFF.

The chain joins TRBV4-2 to TRBJ2-1, with D possibly matching TRBD2 (7 bases). CDR3 size: 15 residues. V lost 6 bases, J lost 7 bases, and 19 bases lay in between. Per the germline V gene, CDR1 is LGHNA and CDR2 is YNFKEQ. CDR3 coding DNA: TGTGCCAGCAGGCGAATCGGGGGGCGAGAAAATGAGCAGTTCTTC. This sequence encodes CASRRIGGRENEQFF.

This clone was found once. J is TRBJ2-7 and V is TRBV6-5; TRBD2 agrees at 9 bases. Germline CDR1 and CDR2: MNHEY and SVGAGI. V lost 6 bases and J lost 3; bases outside the gene matches: 6. This CDR3 spans 14 amino acids. CDR3 nucleotides: TGTGCCAGCAGGACTAGCGGAGCCTTCTACGAGCAGTACTTC. As protein: CASRTSGAFYEQYF.

V is TRBV4-1 and J is TRBJ2-2; TRBD1 matches at 8 bases. The V and J ends lost 2 bases and 1 base, in that order; junction bases with no gene match: 3. The CDR3 totals 16 residues. Germline V CDR1 and CDR2: MGHRA, YSYEKL. The CDR3 sequence is CASSQTGTGNTGELFF. DNA of the CDR3: TGCGCCAGCAGCCAAACCGGGACAGGGAACACCGGGGAGCTGTTTTTT.

This chain uses TRBV19 with TRBJ1-5; the D is unclear. Trimming removed 10 bases from V and 6 bases from J, with 13 bases in between. This CDR3 comprises 12 residues. CDR1 is LNHDA and CDR2 is SQIVND in the germline V gene (reference sequence). Written as DNA, the CDR3 is TGTGCCACTCAACGGGAGGCTCAGCCCCAGCATTTT. It specifies CATQREAQPQHF. Combining the CDR3 with reference TRBV19 and TRBJ1-5 gives the whole variable domain DGGITQSPKYLFRKEGQNVTLSCEQNLNHDAMYWYRQDPGQGLRLIYYSQIVNDFQKGDIAEGYSVSREKKESFPLTVTSAQKNPTAFYLCATQREAQPQHFGDGTRLSIL.

The CDR3: CASSLAGLALAIIGETQYF. DNA for the CDR3: TGTGCCAGCAGCCTGGCGGGCCTAGCGCTTGCAATAATCGGGGAGACCCAGTACTTC. This rearrangement joins TRBV3-1 (or the pseudogene TRBV3-2) to TRBJ2-5; D is possibly TRBD2 (6 bases). Germline-derived CDR1 and CDR2 are LGHDT and YNNKEL (reference sequence). V lost 4 bases, J lost 5 bases, and 29 bases lay in between. The CDR3 sequence is 19 residues long.

J is TRBJ2-7 and V is TRBV9, with TRBD2 as a possible D gene (6 bases). Germline values: CDR1 SGDLS, CDR2 YYNGEE. V was shortened by 0 bases and J by 1 base, with 11 bases between the two germline ends. The CDR3 is 15 residues long. The CDR3 DNA is TGTGCCAGCAGCGTAGGGAGGGTTAATTCCTACGAGCAGTACTTC. This translates into CASSVGRVNSYEQYF.

The rearrangement uses TRBV2 and TRBJ2-1, with D unclear. Trimming cost V 3 bases and J 8 bases, with 14 bases left between them. This CDR3 is 14 amino acids long. Per the germline V gene, CDR1 is SNHLY and CDR2 is FYNNEI. CDR3 sequence (DNA): TGTGCCAGCAGTGATCAGGCCAGGTGGGATGAGCAGTTCTTC. Translation: CASSDQARWDEQFF.

The V and J genes are TRBV7-3 and TRBJ1-1; D is unclear. CDR1 and CDR2 from the germline V gene are SGHTA and FQGTGA. Trimming removed 3 bases at V and 1 base at J, with 6 bases between. The CDR3 length is 13 residues. The DNA of the CDR3 is TGTGCCAGCAGCTTTTCTCCGAACACTGAAGCTTTCTTT. Protein product: CASSFSPNTEAFF.

This clone has a single count. The genes are TRBV4-1 and TRBJ2-3, with TRBD2 matching 8 bases. There are 18 residues in the CDR3. Trimming removed 1 base from V and 3 bases from J; junction bases left unmatched: 12. Germline values: CDR1 MGHRA, CDR2 YSYEKL. CDR3 nucleotides: TGCGCCAGCAGCCAAGGGGCCGGGGGGGCCGTTTGGACAGATACGCAGTATTTT. Amino acid sequence: CASSQGAGGAVWTDTQYF.

This clone occurred once. The rearrangement uses TRBV5-1 and TRBJ1-6; D may be TRBD1 (6 bases). This CDR3 comprises 14 residues. V was pared by 0 bases and J by 7 bases, with 8 bases between. Germline-derived CDR1 and CDR2 are SGHRS and YFSETQ. For the CDR3, the DNA is TGCGCCAGCAGCTTGGGCAGGGGCAATTCACCCCTCCACTTT. Encoded protein: CASSLGRGNSPLHF.

J is TRBJ2-3 and V is TRBV27, with no clear D. Trimming removed 5 bases from V and 1 base from J, with 4 bases in between. CDR1 is MNHEY and CDR2 is SMNVEV in the germline V gene (reference sequence). CDR3 length: 12 residues. CDR3 nucleotide sequence: TGTGCCAGCAGTCCCTGCACAGATACGCAGTATTTT. Residues: CASSPCTDTQYF.

This sequence joins TRBV2 and TRBJ2-5; TRBD2 matches at 11 bases. Germline lookup yields CDR1 SNHLY and CDR2 FYNNEI. The CDR3 is 16 residues long. V shed 8 bases and J 2 bases; nucleotides not matched to a gene: 10. As DNA, the CDR3 is TGTGCCAGCCGGGGGGCACTAGCGGGGGAGCAAGAGACCCAGTACTTC. Its translation is CASRGALAGEQETQYF.

This clone was detected a few times. The V and J genes are TRBV2 and TRBJ2-5, with TRBD2 matching over 7 bases. The CDR3 consists of 18 residues. V shed 8 bases and J 2 bases; nucleotides not matched to a gene: 20. Germline V lookup: CDR1 SNHLY, CDR2 FYNNEI. CDR3 coding DNA: TGTGCCAGCCTTGGGCCCGGGGGAGGGCCCCATAGACAAGAGACCCAGTACTTC. This translates into CASLGPGGGPHRQETQYF.

The rearrangement links TRBV9 to TRBJ2-2; TRBD2 matches 7 bases. The CDR3 is 16 residues long. Unmatched junction bases numbered 5, after V lost 2 bases and J lost 1 base. Germline loops: CDR1 SGDLS, CDR2 YYNGEE. Written as DNA, the CDR3 is TGTGCCAGCAGCGTCCCGTCTAGCGGGAACACCGGGGAGCTGTTTTTT. Translation gives CASSVPSSGNTGELFF.

The chain carries TRBV18 and TRBJ1-5, with D perhaps matching TRBD1 (5 bases). The CDR3 runs to 13 residues. Trimming pared 6 bases from V and 7 bases from J, leaving 13 bases between. Germline V gene lookup returns CDR1 KGHSH and CDR2 LQKENI. Here the CDR3 reads CASSPAGEQPQHF. CDR3 in DNA: TGTGCCAGCTCCCCGGCGGGGGAGCAGCCCCAGCATTTT.

This clone has just a few counts. This sequence joins TRBV7-9 and TRBJ2-1, with TRBD1 identical over 9 bases. This CDR3 has 15 residues. CDR1 and CDR2 from the germline V gene are SEHNR and FQNEAQ (reference sequence). J was trimmed by 6 bases and V by 6 bases; bases with no gene match: 9. Here the CDR3 reads CASRTGTGISNEQFF. CDR3 nucleotide sequence: TGTGCCAGCAGAACCGGGACAGGGATAAGCAATGAGCAGTTCTTC. The complete variable domain, with remaining parts taken from reference TRBV7-9 and TRBJ2-1, reads DTGVSQNPRHKITKRGQNVTFRCDPISEHNRLYWYRQTLGQGPEFLTYFQNEAQLEKSRLLSDRFSAERPKGSFSTLEIQRTEQGDSAMYLCASRTGTGISNEQFFGPGTRLTVL.

CDR3: CASSYSATRNTEAFF. In DNA, the CDR3 is TGTGCCAGCAGTTACTCGGCCACCCGGAACACTGAAGCTTTCTTT. The chain employs TRBV6-6 and TRBJ1-1; D remains ambiguous. Germline lookup yields CDR1 MNHNY and CDR2 SVGAGI (reference sequence). There are 15 residues in the CDR3. The ends were cut back, 0 bases at V and 1 base at J, with 9 bases in the middle.

This clone was seen more than once but under ten times. The J gene is TRBJ1-1, the V gene TRBV28; unclear D gene. This CDR3 comprises 16 residues. CDR1 is MDHEN, CDR2 SYDVKM, per germline. Trimming removed 2 bases from V and 0 bases from J, with 13 bases in between. In nucleotides, the CDR3 is TGTGCCAGCAGTTTAAGAAATCCAGTTATGAACACTGAAGCTTTCTTT. Translation: CASSLRNPVMNTEAFF.

The chain combines TRBV7-8 with TRBJ1-1; possibly TRBD1 for D (6 bases). The CDR3 totals 14 residues. Trimming removed 0 bases from V and 4 bases from J, with 9 bases in between. Per germline, CDR1 SGHVS and CDR2 FQNEAQ. In nucleotides, the CDR3 is TGTGCCAGCAGCTTAGCCAGGGGAGTCACTGAAGCTTTCTTT. Its protein product is CASSLARGVTEAFF.

J is TRBJ2-1 and V is TRBV15; a weak D match, TRBD1 (7 bases). V was clipped by 0 bases and J by 2 bases, with 14 bases between them. Germline CDR1 reads LNHNV; CDR2 reads YYDKDF (reference sequence). This CDR3 has 17 residues. CDR3 protein: CATSRDGGQGAYNEQFF. DNA for the CDR3: TGTGCCACCAGCAGAGATGGGGGGCAGGGGGCCTACAATGAGCAGTTCTTC.

The V call is TRBV5-1, the J call TRBJ2-2; TRBD2 aligns across 11 bases. Looked up from germline, CDR1 is SGHRS and CDR2 is YFSETQ. CDR3 size: 17 residues. V was pared by 3 bases and J by 4 bases, with 8 bases of the junction left unmatched. The CDR3 coding sequence is TGCGCCAGCAGCTACCGAACCGGGACTAGCGGCACCGGGGAGCTGTTTTTT. Translated: CASSYRTGTSGTGELFF.

The chain uses TRBV19 and TRBJ1-5; possibly TRBD1 for D (6 bases). V dropped 10 bases and J dropped 0 bases, with 16 bases sitting between them. Per the germline V gene, CDR1 is LNHDA and CDR2 is SQIVND (reference sequence). The CDR3 sequence is 15 residues long. CDR3 protein: CATSLGAYSNQPQHF. The DNA of the CDR3 is TGTGCCACATCCCTGGGGGCTTATAGCAATCAGCCCCAGCATTTT.

The chain has TRBV25-1 and TRBJ1-2; D possibly corresponds to TRBD1 (6 bases). This CDR3 has 13 residues. V was trimmed by 1 base and J by 6 bases, leaving 9 bases between them. Germline values: CDR1 MGHDK, CDR2 SYGVNS. The CDR3 protein is CASSEWEGDGYTF. In DNA form, the CDR3 reads TGTGCCAGCAGTGAATGGGAGGGGGATGGCTACACCTTC.

V gene TRBV19 combines with J gene TRBJ2-7; TRBD1 aligns across 9 bases. Germline-derived CDR1 and CDR2 are LNHDA and SQIVND (reference sequence). The CDR3 sequence is 15 residues long. With 5 bases clipped from V and 3 bases from J, the junction kept 8 bases outside the gene matches. CDR3 amino acids: CASSLPGQGIYEQYF. DNA for the CDR3: TGTGCCAGTAGTTTACCGGGACAGGGTATCTACGAGCAGTACTTC.